These 13 T cell receptor beta chains were sequenced from one sample in a study of T cell responses to AZD1222 COVID-19 vaccine. Profiling relied on immunoSEQ multiplex PCR, and the TCRdb table lists in-frame clones only, not all of them. Of roughly 120,000 clones in the sample, about 87% were seen once. Sequenced material: peripheral blood, taken on day 0 of AZD1222 vaccination. The receptors shown here come from an adult in good health.

The chain has TRBV5-1 and TRBJ2-7, with TRBD2 identical over 11 bases. CDR3 length: 14 residues. V lost 2 bases to trimming and J lost 4 bases; unmatched junction nucleotides: 2. Germline CDR1 and CDR2: SGHRS and YFSETQ. CDR3 region: CASSFTSGSYEQYF. The DNA for the CDR3 is TGCGCCAGCAGCTTTACTAGCGGGAGTTACGAGCAGTACTTC.

The chain employs TRBV19 and TRBJ1-1, with TRBD1 matching over 7 bases. Germline trimming cut 4 bases from V and 1 base from J; bases unmatched to any gene: 3. The CDR3 totals 14 residues. CDR1 is LNHDA, CDR2 SQIVND, per germline (reference sequence). The CDR3 region has the DNA TGTGCCAGTAGTAGACAGGGATCGAACACTGAAGCTTTCTTT. It encodes CASSRQGSNTEAFF.

The chain combines TRBV7-2 with TRBJ1-3; D uncertain. CDR1 SGHTA and CDR2 FQGNSA come from the germline V gene. There are 15 residues in the CDR3. Trimming removed 5 bases at V and 2 bases at J, with 13 bases between. In nucleotides, the CDR3 is TGTGCCAGCAGCCTCCATCTTAGTACTGGAAACACCATATATTTT. Amino acid sequence: CASSLHLSTGNTIYF.

The chain employs TRBV18 and TRBJ2-1, with a possible D match to TRBD2 (6 bases). Germline V gene lookup returns CDR1 KGHSH and CDR2 LQKENI. V lost 5 bases, J lost 4 bases, and 27 bases lay in between. There are 19 residues in the CDR3. The CDR3 protein is CASSSKHLLAGAGYNEQFF. The CDR3 DNA follows: TGTGCCAGCTCATCTAAGCACTTACTAGCCGGGGCAGGGTACAATGAGCAGTTCTTC.

This chain links TRBV29-1 with TRBJ2-7; tentatively, D is TRBD1 or TRBD2 (5 bases each). The CDR3 contains 15 residues. Looked up from germline, CDR1 is SQVTM and CDR2 is ANQGSEA. The ends were cut back, 4 bases at V and 4 bases at J, with 20 bases in the middle. The CDR3, as DNA: TGCAGCGTTGCAAGGGGTAGTGGACTTACATACGAGCAGTACTTC. Encoded protein: CSVARGSGLTYEQYF.

This clone was seen a single time. V and J are TRBV6-1 and TRBJ2-7; 10 nucleotides match TRBD1. CDR3 length: 15 residues. Germline CDR1 MNHNS, CDR2 SASEGT. The V and J ends lost 0 bases and 4 bases, in that order; junction bases with no gene match: 3. The CDR3 bases are TGTGCCAGCAGTGAAGCTGGGACAGGGGCTTACGAGCAGTACTTC. Protein: CASSEAGTGAYEQYF.

The chain has TRBV14 and TRBJ1-2; no clear D. The CDR3 has 16 residues. CDR1 SGHDN and CDR2 FVKESK come from the germline V gene. The germline V and J ends were trimmed by 0 bases and 5 bases, with 16 bases remaining between them. CDR3 protein: CASSQDGPKLDYGYTF. The CDR3 DNA follows: TGTGCCAGCAGCCAAGATGGGCCCAAGCTCGATTATGGCTACACCTTC.

The sample holds one count of this clone. The CDR3: CASSLPPGSQETQYF. CDR3 bases: TGTGCCAGCAGCTTGCCGCCAGGGAGTCAAGAGACCCAGTACTTC. The chain recombines TRBV5-4 with TRBJ2-5; D may correspond to TRBD1 or TRBD2 (5 bases each). With 1 base removed from V and 2 bases from J, the gap between germline ends came to 12 bases. The CDR3 runs 15 residues. Per the germline V gene, CDR1 is SGHNT and CDR2 is YYREEE (reference sequence). Drawing the rest from reference TRBV5-4 and TRBJ2-5, the complete variable domain is ETGVTQSPTHLIKTRGQQVTLRCSSQSGHNTVSWYQQALGQGPQFIFQYYREEENGRGNFPPRFSGLQFPNYSSELNVNALELDDSALYLCASSLPPGSQETQYFGPGTRLLVL.

CDR3 sequence: CASSLDGGGSTDTQYF. DNA of the CDR3: TGCGCCAGCAGCTTGGACGGAGGGGGTAGCACAGATACGCAGTATTTT. The gene calls are TRBV5-1 and TRBJ2-3; the D gene could be TRBD1 or TRBD2 (6 bases each). V was cut by 0 bases and J by 0 bases, with 11 bases left in between. The CDR3 totals 16 residues. The germline V gene has CDR1 SGHRS and CDR2 YFSETQ. The full variable domain, in which reference TRBV5-1 and TRBJ2-3 provide the parts outside the CDR3, is KAGVTQTPRYLIKTRGQQVTLSCSPISGHRSVSWYQQTPGQGLQFLFEYFSETQRNKGNFPGRFSGRQFSNSRSEMNVSTLELGDSALYLCASSLDGGGSTDTQYFGPGTRLTVL.

The chain links TRBV27 to TRBJ2-7; D possibly corresponds to TRBD1 (7 bases). V lost 5 bases and J 2 bases, leaving 13 bases between the germline ends. The length of the CDR3 is 14 residues. Germline CDR1 reads MNHEY; CDR2 reads SMNVEV (reference sequence). CDR3 DNA: TGTGCCAGCAGTGCGGGGACAGTTACCTACGAGCAGTACTTC. Amino acid sequence: CASSAGTVTYEQYF.

About this clone itself: The sample carries other DNA sequences with the same CDR3. The J gene is TRBJ2-1, the V gene TRBV4-2; 12 bases fit TRBD2. Germline loops: CDR1 LGHNA, CDR2 YNFKEQ. The V gene end was trimmed by 3 bases and the J gene end by 4 bases; junction bases not matched to a gene: 7. This CDR3 spans 17 amino acids. CDR3 residues: CASSQGTGTSGYNEQFF. The CDR3 DNA reads TGTGCCAGCAGCCAGGGCACGGGGACTAGCGGGTACAATGAGCAGTTCTTC.

This chain links TRBV5-6 with TRBJ1-2; 7 bases map to TRBD1. Germline CDR1 and CDR2: SGHDT and YYEEEE. The V gene end was trimmed by 3 bases and the J gene end by 0 bases; junction bases not matched to a gene: 8. The CDR3 is 16 residues long. The CDR3 sequence is CASSSRDSHSNYGYTF. The CDR3 region has the DNA TGTGCCAGCAGCTCGCGGGACAGTCACTCTAACTATGGCTACACCTTC. Using reference TRBV5-6 and TRBJ1-2 for the parts outside the CDR3, the full variable domain is DAGVTQSPTHLIKTRGQQVTLRCSPKSGHDTVSWYQQALGQGPQFIFQYYEEEERQRGNFPDRFSGHQFPNYSSELNVNALLLGDSALYLCASSSRDSHSNYGYTFGSGTRLTVV.

The V call is TRBV6-5, the J call TRBJ1-1, with D possibly being TRBD1 (5 bases). The CDR3 has 13 residues. V was shortened by 8 bases and J by 8 bases, with 18 bases between the two germline ends. Germline V gene lookup returns CDR1 MNHEY and CDR2 SVGAGI. The CDR3, as DNA: TGTGCCAGCGAGGGAGGATGGGGGATCGAAGCTTTCTTT. It is translated as CASEGGWGIEAFF.